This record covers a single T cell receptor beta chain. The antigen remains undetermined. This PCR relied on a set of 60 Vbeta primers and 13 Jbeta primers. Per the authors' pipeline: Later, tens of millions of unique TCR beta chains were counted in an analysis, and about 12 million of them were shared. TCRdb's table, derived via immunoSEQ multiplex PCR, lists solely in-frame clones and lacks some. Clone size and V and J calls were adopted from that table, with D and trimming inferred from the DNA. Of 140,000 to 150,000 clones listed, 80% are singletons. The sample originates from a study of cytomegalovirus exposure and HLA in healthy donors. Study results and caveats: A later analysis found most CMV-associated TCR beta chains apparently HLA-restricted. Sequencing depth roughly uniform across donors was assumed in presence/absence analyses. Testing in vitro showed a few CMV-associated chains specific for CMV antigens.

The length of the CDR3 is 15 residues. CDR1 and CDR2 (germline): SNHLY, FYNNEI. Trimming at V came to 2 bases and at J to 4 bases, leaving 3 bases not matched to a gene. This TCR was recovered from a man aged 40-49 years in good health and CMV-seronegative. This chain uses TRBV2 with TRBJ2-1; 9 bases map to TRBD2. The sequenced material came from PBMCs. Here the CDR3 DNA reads TGTGCCAGCAGTGAAAGTAGCGGGGGATACAATGAGCAGTTCTTC. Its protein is CASSESSGGYNEQFF. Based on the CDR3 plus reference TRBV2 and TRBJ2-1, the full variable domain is EPEVTQTPSHQVTQMGQEVILRCVPISNHLYFYWYRQILGQKVEFLVSFYNNEISEKSEIFDDQFSVERPDGSNFTLKIRSTKLEDSAMYFCASSESSGGYNEQFFGPGTRLTVL.